Here is one TCR beta chain with its context. In the authors' methods: How many nucleated cells were present was estimated from reference gene primer amplification. Some clones are missing from TCRdb's copy, which holds only in-frame ones; the method was immunoSEQ multiplex PCR. From that table come the V and J calls and clone size; the DNA was used to work out D and trimming. Of approximately 85,000 clones in the sample, roughly 87% were seen once. V was trimmed by 3 bases and J by 5 bases, leaving 19 bases between them. Germline V gene data show CDR1 as GTSNPN and CDR2 as SVGIG (reference sequence). The CDR3 consists of 15 residues. The data originate from a study of blood T cell repertoires in COVID-19. At the level of the study: The study drew acute and convalescent COVID-19 samples from the United States, Italy and Spain.

The V gene is TRBV30, the J gene TRBJ1-2; D is unresolved. Sample: peripheral blood. The clonotype comes from a woman in her forties or fifties in a cohort sampled during active COVID-19. The CDR3 spells CAWRRFDRERYGYTF. DNA for the CDR3: TGTGCCTGGAGAAGGTTTGATAGGGAGCGATATGGCTACACCTTC. The full variable domain, its missing parts supplied by reference TRBV30 and TRBJ1-2, is SQTIHQWPATLVQPVGSPLSLECTVEGTSNPNLYWYRQAAGRGLQLLFYSVGIGQISSEVPQNLSASRPQDRQFILSSKKLLLSDSGFYLCAWRRFDRERYGYTFGSGTRLTVV.